This T cell receptor (beta chain) was documented in a study of T cells after posttransplantation cyclophosphamide. With respect to this clone: One junction end does not reproduce the germline sequence, and a read error may be involved.

This CDR3 is built from 17 residues. The germline V gene encodes CDR1 SGHRS and CDR2 YFSETQ. TCRdb keeps only in-frame clones here, not all; method: immunoSEQ multiplex PCR. The repertoire has 21,000 or so clones, roughly 98% of them found once; the top ten carry about 0.13%. This TCR derives from a man between 35 and 55 years old in good health, CMV-negative, and a related stem cell transplant donor. The sequenced material came from naive CD8+ T cells sorted from PBMCs. This sequence joins TRBV5-1 and TRBJ2-7, with TRBD2 as a possible D gene (7 bases). The chain's CDR3 is CASSSSPQGGGCYGQYF. The CDR3 region has the DNA TGCGCCAGCAGCTCGTCCCCTCAAGGGGGGGGATGCTACGGGCAGTACTTC.